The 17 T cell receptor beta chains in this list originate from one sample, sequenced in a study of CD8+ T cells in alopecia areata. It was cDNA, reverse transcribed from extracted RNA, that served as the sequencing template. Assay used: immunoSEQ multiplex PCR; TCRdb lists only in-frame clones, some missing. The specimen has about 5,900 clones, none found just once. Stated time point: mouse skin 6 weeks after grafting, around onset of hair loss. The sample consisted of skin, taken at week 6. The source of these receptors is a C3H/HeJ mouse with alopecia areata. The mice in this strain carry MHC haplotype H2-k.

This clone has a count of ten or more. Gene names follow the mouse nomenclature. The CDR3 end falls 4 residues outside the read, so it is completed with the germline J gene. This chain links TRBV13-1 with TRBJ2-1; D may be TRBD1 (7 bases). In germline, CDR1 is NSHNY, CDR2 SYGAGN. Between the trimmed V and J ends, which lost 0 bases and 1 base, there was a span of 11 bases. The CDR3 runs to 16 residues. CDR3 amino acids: CASSDEGGQNYAEQFF. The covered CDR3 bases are TGTGCCAGCAGTGATGAGGGGGGACAGAACTATGCT.

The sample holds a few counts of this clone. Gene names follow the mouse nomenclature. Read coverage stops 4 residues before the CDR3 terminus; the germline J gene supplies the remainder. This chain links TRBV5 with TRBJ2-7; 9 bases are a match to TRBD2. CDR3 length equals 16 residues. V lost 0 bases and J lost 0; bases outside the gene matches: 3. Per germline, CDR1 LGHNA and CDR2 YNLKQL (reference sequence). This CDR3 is CASSQDWGGSSYEQYF. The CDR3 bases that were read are TGTGCCAGCAGCCAAGACTGGGGGGGGAGCTCCTAT.

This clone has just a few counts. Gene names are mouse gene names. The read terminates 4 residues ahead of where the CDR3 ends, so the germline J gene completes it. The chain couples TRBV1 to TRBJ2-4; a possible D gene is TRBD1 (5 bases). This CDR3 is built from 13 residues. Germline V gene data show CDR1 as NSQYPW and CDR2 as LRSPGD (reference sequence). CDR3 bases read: TGCACCTGCAGTGCACCAGGGCCCAAC. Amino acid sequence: CTCSAPGPN. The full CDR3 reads CTCSAPGPNTLYF.

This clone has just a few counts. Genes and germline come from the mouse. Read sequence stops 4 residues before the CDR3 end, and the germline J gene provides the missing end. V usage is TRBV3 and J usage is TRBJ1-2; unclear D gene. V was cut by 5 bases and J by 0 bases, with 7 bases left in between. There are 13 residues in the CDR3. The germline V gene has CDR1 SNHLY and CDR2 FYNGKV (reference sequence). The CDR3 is CASSKTSNSDYTF. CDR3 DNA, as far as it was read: TGTGCCAGCAGCAAGACATCAAACTCC.

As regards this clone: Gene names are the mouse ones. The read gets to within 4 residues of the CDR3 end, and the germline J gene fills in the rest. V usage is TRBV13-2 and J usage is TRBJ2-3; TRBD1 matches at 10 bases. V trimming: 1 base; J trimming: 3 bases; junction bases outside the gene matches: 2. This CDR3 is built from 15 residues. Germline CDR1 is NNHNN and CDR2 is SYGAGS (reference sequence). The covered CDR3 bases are TGTGCCAGCGGTGATAAGGGACAGGGGGCAGAA. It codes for CASGDKGQGAE. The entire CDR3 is CASGDKGQGAETLYF.

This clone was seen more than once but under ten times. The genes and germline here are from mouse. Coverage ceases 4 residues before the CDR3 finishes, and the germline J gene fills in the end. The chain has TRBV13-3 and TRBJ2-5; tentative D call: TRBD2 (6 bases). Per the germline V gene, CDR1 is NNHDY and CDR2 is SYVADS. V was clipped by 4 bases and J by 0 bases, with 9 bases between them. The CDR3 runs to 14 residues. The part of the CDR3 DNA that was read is TGTGCCAGCAGTCACTGGGCCAACCAAGAC. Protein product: CASSHWANQD. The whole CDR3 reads CASSHWANQDTQYF.

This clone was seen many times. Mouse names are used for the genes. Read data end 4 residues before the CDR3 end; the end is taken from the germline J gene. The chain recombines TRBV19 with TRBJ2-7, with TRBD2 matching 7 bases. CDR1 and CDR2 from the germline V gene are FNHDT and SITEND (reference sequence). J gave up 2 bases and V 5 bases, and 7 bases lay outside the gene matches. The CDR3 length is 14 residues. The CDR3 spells CASSPPGGAYEQYF. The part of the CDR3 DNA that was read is TGTGCCAGCAGCCCCCCCGGGGGGGCCTAT. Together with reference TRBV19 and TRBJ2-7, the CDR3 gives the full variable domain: GGIITQTPKFLIGQEGQKLTLKCQQNFNHDTMYWYRQDSGKGLRLIYYSITENDLQKGDLSEGYDASREKKSSFSLTVTSAQKNEMAVFLCASSPPGGAYEQYFGPGTRLTVL.

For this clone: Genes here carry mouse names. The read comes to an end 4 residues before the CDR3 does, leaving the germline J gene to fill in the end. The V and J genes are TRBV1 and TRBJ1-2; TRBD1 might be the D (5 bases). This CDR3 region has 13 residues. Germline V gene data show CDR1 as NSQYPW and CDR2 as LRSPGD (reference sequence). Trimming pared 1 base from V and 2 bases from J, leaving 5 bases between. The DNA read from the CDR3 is TGCACCTGCAGTGCAGCAGGGAACTCC. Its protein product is CTCSAAGNS. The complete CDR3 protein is CTCSAAGNSDYTF.

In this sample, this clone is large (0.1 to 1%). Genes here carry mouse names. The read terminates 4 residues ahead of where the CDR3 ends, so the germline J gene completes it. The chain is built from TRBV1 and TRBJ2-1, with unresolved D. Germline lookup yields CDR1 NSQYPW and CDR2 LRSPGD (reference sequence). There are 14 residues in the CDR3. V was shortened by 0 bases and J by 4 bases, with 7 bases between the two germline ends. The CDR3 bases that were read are TGCACCTGCAGTGCAGATCAACAGTATGCT. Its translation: CTCSADQQYA. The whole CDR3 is CTCSADQQYAEQFF.

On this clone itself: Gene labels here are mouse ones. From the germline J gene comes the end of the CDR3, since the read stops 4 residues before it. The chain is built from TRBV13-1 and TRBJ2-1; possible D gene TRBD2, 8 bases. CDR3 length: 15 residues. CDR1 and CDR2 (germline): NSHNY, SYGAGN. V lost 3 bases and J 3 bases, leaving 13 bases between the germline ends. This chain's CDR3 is CASSAGGGRYAEQFF. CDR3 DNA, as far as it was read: TGTGCCAGCAGTGCAGGGGGGGGGCGCTATGCT.

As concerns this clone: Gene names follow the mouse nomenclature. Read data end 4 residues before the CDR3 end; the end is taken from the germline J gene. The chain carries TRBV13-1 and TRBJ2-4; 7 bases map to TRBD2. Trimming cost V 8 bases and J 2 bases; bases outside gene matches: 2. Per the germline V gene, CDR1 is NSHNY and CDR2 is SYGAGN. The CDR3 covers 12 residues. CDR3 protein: CASTGVQNTLYF. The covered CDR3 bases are TGTGCCAGTACTGGGGTTCAAAAC.

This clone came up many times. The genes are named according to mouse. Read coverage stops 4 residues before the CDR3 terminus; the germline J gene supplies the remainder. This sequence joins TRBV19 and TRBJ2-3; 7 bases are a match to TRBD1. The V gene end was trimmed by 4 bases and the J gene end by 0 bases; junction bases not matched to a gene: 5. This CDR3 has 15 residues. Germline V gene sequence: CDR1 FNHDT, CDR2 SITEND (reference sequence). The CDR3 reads CASSAGQTSAETLYF. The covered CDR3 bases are TGTGCCAGCAGTGCGGGACAGACTAGTGCAGAA.

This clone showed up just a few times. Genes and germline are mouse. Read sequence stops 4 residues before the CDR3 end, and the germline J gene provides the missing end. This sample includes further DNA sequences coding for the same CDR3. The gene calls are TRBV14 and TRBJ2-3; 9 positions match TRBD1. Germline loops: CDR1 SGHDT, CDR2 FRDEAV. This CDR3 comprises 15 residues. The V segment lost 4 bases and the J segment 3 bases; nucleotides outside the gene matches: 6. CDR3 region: CASSPGTGRAETLYF. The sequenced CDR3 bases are TGTGCCAGCAGTCCCGGGACAGGGAGGGCAGAA.

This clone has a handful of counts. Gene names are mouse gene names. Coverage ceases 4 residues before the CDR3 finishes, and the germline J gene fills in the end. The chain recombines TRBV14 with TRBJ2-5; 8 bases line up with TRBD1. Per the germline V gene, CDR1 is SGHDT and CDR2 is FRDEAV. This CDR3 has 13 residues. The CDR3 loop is CASSFWDRDTQYF. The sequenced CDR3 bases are TGTGCCAGCAGTTTCTGGGACAGGGAC.

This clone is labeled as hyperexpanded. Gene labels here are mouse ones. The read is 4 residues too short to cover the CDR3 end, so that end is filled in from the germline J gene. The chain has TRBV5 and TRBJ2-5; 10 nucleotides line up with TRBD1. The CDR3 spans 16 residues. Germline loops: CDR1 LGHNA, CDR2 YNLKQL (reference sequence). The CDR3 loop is CASSQDRDRGRDTQYF. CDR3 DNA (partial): TGTGCCAGCAGCCAAGATCGGGACAGGGGAAGAGAC.

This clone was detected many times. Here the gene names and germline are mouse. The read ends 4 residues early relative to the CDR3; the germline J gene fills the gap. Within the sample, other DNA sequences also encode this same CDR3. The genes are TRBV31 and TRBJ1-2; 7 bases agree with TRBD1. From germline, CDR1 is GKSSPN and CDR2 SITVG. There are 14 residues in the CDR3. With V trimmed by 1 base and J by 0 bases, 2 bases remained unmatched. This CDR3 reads CAWSRDRANSDYTF. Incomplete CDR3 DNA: TGTGCCTGGAGTCGGGACAGAGCAAACTCC.

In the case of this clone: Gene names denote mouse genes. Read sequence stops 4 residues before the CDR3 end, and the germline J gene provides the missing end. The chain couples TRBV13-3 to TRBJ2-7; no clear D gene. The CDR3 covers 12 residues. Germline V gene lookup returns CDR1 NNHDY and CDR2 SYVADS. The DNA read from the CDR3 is TGTGCCAGCAGTGATTCAGATTAT. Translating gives CASSDSDY. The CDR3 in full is CASSDSDYEQYF.